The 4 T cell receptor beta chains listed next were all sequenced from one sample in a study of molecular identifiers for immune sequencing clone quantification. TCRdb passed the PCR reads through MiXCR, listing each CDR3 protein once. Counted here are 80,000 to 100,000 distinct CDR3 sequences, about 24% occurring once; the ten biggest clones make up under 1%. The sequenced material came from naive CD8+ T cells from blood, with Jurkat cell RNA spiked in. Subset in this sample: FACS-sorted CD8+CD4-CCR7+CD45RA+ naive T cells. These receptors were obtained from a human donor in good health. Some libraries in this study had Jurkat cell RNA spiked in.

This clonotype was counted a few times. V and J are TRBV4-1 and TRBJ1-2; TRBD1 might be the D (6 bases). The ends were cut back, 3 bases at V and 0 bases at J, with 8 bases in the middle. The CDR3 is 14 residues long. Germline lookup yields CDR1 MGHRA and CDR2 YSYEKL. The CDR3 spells CASSQDRANYGYTF. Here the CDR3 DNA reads TGCGCCAGCAGCCAGGACAGAGCTAACTATGGCTACACCTTC.

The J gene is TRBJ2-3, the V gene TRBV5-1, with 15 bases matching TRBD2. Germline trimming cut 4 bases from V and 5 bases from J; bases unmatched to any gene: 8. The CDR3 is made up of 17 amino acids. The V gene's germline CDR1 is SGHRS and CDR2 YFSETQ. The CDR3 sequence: CASSNGLAGGLGDTQYF. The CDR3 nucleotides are TGCGCCAGCAGCAACGGACTAGCGGGAGGGCTTGGAGATACGCAGTATTTT.

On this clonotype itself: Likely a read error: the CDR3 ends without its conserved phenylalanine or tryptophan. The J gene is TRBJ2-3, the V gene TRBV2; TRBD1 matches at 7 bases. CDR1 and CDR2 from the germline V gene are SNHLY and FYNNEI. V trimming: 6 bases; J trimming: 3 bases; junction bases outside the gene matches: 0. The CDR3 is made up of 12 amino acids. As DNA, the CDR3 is TGTGCCAGCAGGGGACAGACAGATACGCAGTATCTT. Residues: CASRGQTDTQYL.

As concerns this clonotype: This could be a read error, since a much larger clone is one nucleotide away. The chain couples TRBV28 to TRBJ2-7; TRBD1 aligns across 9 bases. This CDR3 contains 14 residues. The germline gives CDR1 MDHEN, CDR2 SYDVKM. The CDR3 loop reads CASSFRDRENEQHF. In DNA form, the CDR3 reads TGTGCCAGCAGTTTCCGGGACAGGGAGAACGAGCAGCACTTC.